This TCR beta chain appears in the sequencing data of a study of T cell repertoires in cytomegalovirus infection. Background on the study: Matching HLA type and CMV infection were both indicated by public TCR beta signatures. Study-wide points: Frequencies of public TCR beta families were cumulated, and this identified carriers of CMV plus the relevant HLA. The ex vivo response was dominated by HLA-C-restricted CMV-specific TCR beta clonotypes.

This CDR3 is 14 amino acids long. The germline V gene encodes CDR1 SEHNR and CDR2 FQNEAQ (reference sequence). Trimming took 5 bases from V and 8 from J, leaving 15 bases between them. Notes on this clonotype: The antigen is unknown.

MiXCR was run by TCRdb on the reads, yielding one entry per CDR3 protein. The repertoire consists of around 900,000 distinct CDR3 sequences, with around a third occurring once and the leading ten covering about 14%. The gene calls are TRBV7-9 and TRBJ1-4; D remains unclear. The sequence was collected from a human donor in good health (CMV status not recorded). Some clones in this sample may be carry-over from other donors' samples. The specimen was cultured CD8+ T cells from PBMCs, collected from culture after CMV antigen stimulation. CDR3: CASSEGGGREKLFF. The CDR3 DNA reads TGTGCCAGCAGCGAGGGAGGAGGTCGAGAAAAACTGTTTTTT.